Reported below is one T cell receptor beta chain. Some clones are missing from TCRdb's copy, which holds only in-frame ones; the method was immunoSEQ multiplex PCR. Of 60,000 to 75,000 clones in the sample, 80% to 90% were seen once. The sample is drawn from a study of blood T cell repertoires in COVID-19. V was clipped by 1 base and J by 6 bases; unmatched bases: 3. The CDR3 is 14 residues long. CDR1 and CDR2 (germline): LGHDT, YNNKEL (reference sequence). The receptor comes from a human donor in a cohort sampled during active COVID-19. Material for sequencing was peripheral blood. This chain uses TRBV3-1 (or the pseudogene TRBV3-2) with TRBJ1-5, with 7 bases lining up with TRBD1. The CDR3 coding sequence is TGTGCCAGCAGCCAAGGACAGGGTACTCAGCCCCAGCATTTT. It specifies CASSQGQGTQPQHF.